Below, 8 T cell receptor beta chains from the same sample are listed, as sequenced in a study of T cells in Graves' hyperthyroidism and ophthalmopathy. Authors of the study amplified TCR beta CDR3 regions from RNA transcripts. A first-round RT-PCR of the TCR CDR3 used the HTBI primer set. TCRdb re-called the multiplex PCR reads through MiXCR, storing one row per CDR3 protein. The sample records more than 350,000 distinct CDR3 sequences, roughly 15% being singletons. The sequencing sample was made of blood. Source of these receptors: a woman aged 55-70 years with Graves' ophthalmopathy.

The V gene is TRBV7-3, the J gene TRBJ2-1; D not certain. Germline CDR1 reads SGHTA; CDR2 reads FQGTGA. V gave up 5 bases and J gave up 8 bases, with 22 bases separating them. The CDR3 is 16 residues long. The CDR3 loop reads CASSPRLERGTDEQFF. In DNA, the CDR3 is TGTGCCAGCAGCCCCAGATTGGAAAGAGGAACCGATGAGCAGTTCTTC.

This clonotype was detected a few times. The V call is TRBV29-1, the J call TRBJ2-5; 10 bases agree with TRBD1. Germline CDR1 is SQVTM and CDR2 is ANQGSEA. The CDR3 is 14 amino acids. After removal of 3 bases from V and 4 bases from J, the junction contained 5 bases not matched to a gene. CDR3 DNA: TGCAGCGTTGATAGACAGGGGGCCGGAGAGACCCAGTACTTC. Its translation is CSVDRQGAGETQYF.

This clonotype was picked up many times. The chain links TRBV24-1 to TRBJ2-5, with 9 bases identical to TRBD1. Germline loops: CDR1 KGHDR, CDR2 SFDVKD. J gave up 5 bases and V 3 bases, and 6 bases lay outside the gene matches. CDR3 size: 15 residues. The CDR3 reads CATSDPGQGRETQYF. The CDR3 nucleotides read TGTGCCACCAGTGATCCCGGACAGGGGAGGGAGACCCAGTACTTC.

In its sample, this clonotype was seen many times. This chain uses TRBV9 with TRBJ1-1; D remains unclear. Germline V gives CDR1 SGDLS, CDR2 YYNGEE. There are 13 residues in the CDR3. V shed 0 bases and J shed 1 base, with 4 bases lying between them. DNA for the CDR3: TGTGCCAGCAGCGTAGAGGAGAACACTGAAGCTTTCTTT. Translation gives CASSVEENTEAFF.

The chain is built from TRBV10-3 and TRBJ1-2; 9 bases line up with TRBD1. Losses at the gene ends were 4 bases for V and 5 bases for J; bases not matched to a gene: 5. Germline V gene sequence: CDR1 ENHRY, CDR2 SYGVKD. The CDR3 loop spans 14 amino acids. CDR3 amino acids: CAISVTGTGYGYTF. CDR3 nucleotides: TGTGCCATCAGTGTGACCGGGACAGGGTATGGCTACACCTTC.

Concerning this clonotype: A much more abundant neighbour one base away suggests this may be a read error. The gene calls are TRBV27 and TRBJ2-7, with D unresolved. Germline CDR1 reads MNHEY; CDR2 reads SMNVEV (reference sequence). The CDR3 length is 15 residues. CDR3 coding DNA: TGCGCCAGCAGCCAAGATCTTCGGCAAGCCTACAAGCAGTACTTC. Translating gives CASSQDLRQAYKQYF.

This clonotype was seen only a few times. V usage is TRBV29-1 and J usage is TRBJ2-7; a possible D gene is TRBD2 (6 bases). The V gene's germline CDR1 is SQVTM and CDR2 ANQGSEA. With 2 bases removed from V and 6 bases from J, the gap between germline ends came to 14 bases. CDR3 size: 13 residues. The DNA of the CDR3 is TGCAGCGTTGAATTACTAGTCGGGGGCGAGCAGTACTTC. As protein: CSVELLVGGEQYF.

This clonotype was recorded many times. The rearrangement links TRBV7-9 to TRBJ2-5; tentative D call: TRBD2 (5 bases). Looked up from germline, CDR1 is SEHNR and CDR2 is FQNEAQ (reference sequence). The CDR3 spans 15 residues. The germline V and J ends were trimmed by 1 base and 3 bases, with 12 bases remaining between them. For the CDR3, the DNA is TGTGCCAGCAGCTTAGTAGGAGGCAGGAAAGAGACCCAGTACTTC. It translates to CASSLVGGRKETQYF.